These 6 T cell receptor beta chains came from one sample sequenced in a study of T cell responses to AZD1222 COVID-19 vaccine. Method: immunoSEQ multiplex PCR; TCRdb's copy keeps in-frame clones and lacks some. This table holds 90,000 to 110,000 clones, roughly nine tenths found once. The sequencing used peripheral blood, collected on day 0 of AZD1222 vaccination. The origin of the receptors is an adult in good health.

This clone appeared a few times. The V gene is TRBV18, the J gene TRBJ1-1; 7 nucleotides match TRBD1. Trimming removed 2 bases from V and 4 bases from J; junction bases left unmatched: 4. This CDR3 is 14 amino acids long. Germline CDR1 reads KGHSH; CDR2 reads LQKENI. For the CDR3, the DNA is TGTGCCAGCTCACCATTAGGGGGCACCACTGAAGCTTTCTTT. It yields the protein CASSPLGGTTEAFF.

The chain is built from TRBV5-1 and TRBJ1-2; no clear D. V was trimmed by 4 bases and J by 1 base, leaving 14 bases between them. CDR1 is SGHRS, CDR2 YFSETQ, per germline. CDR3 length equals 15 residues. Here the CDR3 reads CASSQIPGNNYGYTF. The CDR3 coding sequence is TGCGCCAGCAGCCAAATCCCCGGGAATAACTATGGCTACACCTTC.

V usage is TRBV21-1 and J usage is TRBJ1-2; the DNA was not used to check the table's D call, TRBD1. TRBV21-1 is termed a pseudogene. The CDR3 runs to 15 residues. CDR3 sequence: CASSKSLHRAGGYTF. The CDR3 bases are TGTGCCAGCAGCAAATCCTTACACAGGGCCGGGGGCTACACCTTC.

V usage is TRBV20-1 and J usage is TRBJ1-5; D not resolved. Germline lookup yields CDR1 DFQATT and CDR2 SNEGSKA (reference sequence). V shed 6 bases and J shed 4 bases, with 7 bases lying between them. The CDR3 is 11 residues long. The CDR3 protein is CSALGNQPQHF. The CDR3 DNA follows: TGCAGTGCGCTAGGAAATCAGCCCCAGCATTTT.

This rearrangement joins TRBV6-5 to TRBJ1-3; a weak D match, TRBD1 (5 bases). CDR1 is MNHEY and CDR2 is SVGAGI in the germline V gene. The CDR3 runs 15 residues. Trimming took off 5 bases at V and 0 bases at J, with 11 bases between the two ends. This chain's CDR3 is CASSPTGISGNTIYF. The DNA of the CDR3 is TGTGCCAGCAGTCCAACAGGCATCTCTGGAAACACCATATATTTT.

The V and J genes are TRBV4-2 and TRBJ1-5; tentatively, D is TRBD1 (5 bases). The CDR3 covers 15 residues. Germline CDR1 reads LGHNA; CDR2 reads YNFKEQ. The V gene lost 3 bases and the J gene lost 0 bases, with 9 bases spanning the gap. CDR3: CASSHKQDSNQPQHF. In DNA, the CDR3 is TGTGCCAGCAGCCACAAACAGGATAGCAATCAGCCCCAGCATTTT.